This TCR beta chain was identified in a study of molecular identifiers for immune sequencing clone quantification. Study overall: Across replicate runs, RNA obtained from around 20,000 or 100,000 naive CD8 cells was divided into five, with four undergoing sequencing.

Overall study findings and caveats: Identical TCR molecules sharing a barcode could underestimate highly expanded clone sizes.

This clonotype occurred many times. Antigen: not known. The CDR3 is 15 residues long. The germline V gene has CDR1 LNHDA and CDR2 SQIVND (reference sequence). V lost 6 bases and J 2 bases, leaving 17 bases between the germline ends. TCRdb reprocessed the PCR reads with MiXCR, giving one entry per CDR3 protein. The table includes hundreds of thousands of distinct CDR3 sequences, roughly 23% detected once. The TCR was taken from a human donor in good health. Some libraries in this study had Jurkat cell RNA spiked in. The sample consisted of naive CD8+ T cells from blood, with Jurkat cell RNA spiked in. Regarding subset: FACS-sorted CD8+CD4-CCR7+CD45RA+ naive T cells. The chain combines TRBV19 with TRBJ2-7, with D perhaps matching TRBD2 (5 bases). The CDR3 is CASRGASGETYEQYF. The CDR3 DNA sequence: TGTGCCAGTAGAGGAGCGAGCGGTGAGACCTACGAGCAGTACTTC.